The next 9 T cell receptor beta chains were all read from a single sample in a study of T cells after yellow fever vaccination. TCRdb fed the 5' RACE reads into MiXCR, producing one record per CDR3 protein. The sample records some 250,000 distinct CDR3 sequences, around 3.5% being singletons. Here the sequenced sample was PBMCs, taken 15 days after the yellow fever booster vaccination. Receptors were obtained from a man aged 18 to 30 who received the YFV17D yellow fever vaccine.

This clonotype was seen at least ten times. This chain links TRBV7-8 with TRBJ2-3; D gene ambiguous. In germline, CDR1 is SGHVS, CDR2 FQNEAQ. V shed 4 bases and J shed 0 bases, with 20 bases lying between them. This CDR3 spans 18 amino acids. CDR3 nucleotides: TGTGCCAGCAGCTCCCCCAAGAAAGCGACGACTAGCACAGATACGCAGTATTTT. It codes for CASSSPKKATTSTDTQYF.

Ten or more counts support this clonotype. J is TRBJ2-5 and V is TRBV7-3; 7 nucleotides agree with TRBD1. V was clipped by 5 bases and J by 3 bases; unmatched bases: 6. Germline CDR1 is SGHTA and CDR2 is FQGTGA. The CDR3 length is 14 residues. In nucleotides, the CDR3 is TGTGCCAGCAGCATCGGGACAGCCAAAGAGACCCAGTACTTC. It is translated as CASSIGTAKETQYF.

This clonotype was detected many times. The chain couples TRBV7-8 to TRBJ2-1; D is ambiguous. CDR1 and CDR2 (germline): SGHVS, FQNEAQ. V was pared by 1 base and J by 0 bases, with 13 bases between. The CDR3 runs 17 residues. For the CDR3, the DNA is TGTGCCAGCAGCTTAGGGACGGTCCCAGGCTCCTACAATGAGCAGTTCTTC. It encodes CASSLGTVPGSYNEQFF.

This clonotype was picked up many times. The chain joins TRBV5-1 to TRBJ1-1, with D unresolved. Germline CDR1 SGHRS, CDR2 YFSETQ. V lost 3 bases and J 0 bases, leaving 15 bases between the germline ends. This CDR3 is 16 amino acids long. Here the CDR3 DNA reads TGCGCCAGCAGCTACACAGTGTTTCCCTTGAACACTGAAGCTTTCTTT. Translation: CASSYTVFPLNTEAFF.

This clonotype appeared many times. The chain combines TRBV7-2 with TRBJ2-1; D unclear. This CDR3 spans 15 amino acids. CDR1 is SGHTA and CDR2 is FQGNSA in the germline V gene. With 1 base removed from V and 5 bases from J, the gap between germline ends came to 12 bases. CDR3 amino acids: CASSLVFRPHNEQFF. The DNA of the CDR3 is TGTGCCAGCAGCTTAGTTTTCAGGCCGCACAATGAGCAGTTCTTC.

The table lists this clonotype with many counts. V usage is TRBV28 and J usage is TRBJ1-2; 9 bases are a match to TRBD1. The trim removed 6 bases at V and 5 bases at J, leaving 10 bases unmatched. Germline loops: CDR1 MDHEN, CDR2 SYDVKM. The CDR3 has 15 residues. In nucleotides, the CDR3 is TGTGCCAGCAGCCTCCGGGACAGGGTAAAATATGGCTACACCTTC. Protein sequence: CASSLRDRVKYGYTF.

This clonotype was seen many times. V gene TRBV12-3 or TRBV12-4 combines with J gene TRBJ2-1; D remains unclear. V was pared by 5 bases and J by 8 bases, with 13 bases between. The length of the CDR3 is 13 residues. CDR3 nucleotide sequence: TGTGCCAGCAGTGCGACCGCGCCAGATGAGCAGTTCTTC. It is translated as CASSATAPDEQFF.

This clonotype was observed at least ten times. The CDR3 nucleotides are TGCGCCAGCAGCCAAGTACAGGGTGCAGATTCACCCCTCCACTTT. Translating gives CASSQVQGADSPLHF. This chain joins TRBV4-1 and TRBJ1-6; TRBD1 is a possible D gene (6 bases). V was cut by 1 base and J by 8 bases, with 12 bases left in between. The CDR3 loop spans 15 amino acids. Germline V gene lookup returns CDR1 MGHRA and CDR2 YSYEKL.

At least ten counts were recorded for this clonotype. The chain couples TRBV5-1 to TRBJ2-5, with unresolved D. The CDR3 is 14 amino acids. Trimming pared 4 bases from V and 4 bases from J, leaving 14 bases between. Per germline, CDR1 SGHRS and CDR2 YFSETQ. For the CDR3, the DNA is TGCGCCAGCAGCCCGACCGCAGGTGGAGAGACCCAGTACTTC. This gives the protein CASSPTAGGETQYF.